One T cell receptor beta chain is described in this entry. CDR3 length equals 16 residues. V lost 1 base and J lost 3, with 14 bases in between. Germline CDR1 and CDR2: MGHRA and YSYEKL. The sample originates from a study of blood T cell repertoires in COVID-19. Turning to the study itself: Collection of acute and convalescent COVID-19 samples took place in the United States, Italy and Spain. T cells, B-cell-depleted T cells, or PBMCs provided the cDNA or gDNA that served as material.

Authors' methods: Nucleated cell number was recorded as an estimate derived from reference gene primer amplification. Sequenced by immunoSEQ multiplex PCR; TCRdb stores in-frame clones only, minus some. The V and J calls and the clone size are those of that table, but D and trimming were determined from the DNA. The sample comprises about 200,000 clones, approximately 82% of which are singletons, and less than 15% rests with the top ten. The chain is built from TRBV4-1 and TRBJ2-3; TRBD2 might be the D (6 bases). Input material: peripheral blood. This clonotype was obtained from a human donor in a cohort sampled during active COVID-19. The CDR3 coding sequence is TGCGCCAGCAGCCAAGTGGCTCTTCGGGGGACAGATACGCAGTATTTT. Translation: CASSQVALRGTDTQYF.